This T cell receptor (beta chain) was recovered during a study of sequential checkpoint blockade in melanoma. Study context: Matched biopsies came pretreatment and at week 13 for approximately 22 patients.

The data were produced by immunoSEQ multiplex PCR, yet TCRdb's version contains in-frame clones alone and is incomplete. The sample includes under 20,000 clones, approximately 27% of them seen just once. The treatment is: randomized to nivolumab then ipilimumab (arm A) or the reverse (arm B). Points from the study as a whole: Tumor T-cell fraction and clonality correlated with PD-L1 and CD8+ counts.

This clone has a handful of counts. No antigen is known for it. The length of the CDR3 is 14 residues. From germline, CDR1 is SNHLY and CDR2 FYNNEI. The germline V and J ends were trimmed by 4 bases and 0 bases, with 10 bases remaining between them. The V and J genes are TRBV2 and TRBJ2-7; D is undetermined. This receptor was taken from a human donor with melanoma. The starting material was tumor tissue (inferred from file names), obtained from a patient given nivolumab and ipilimumab in sequence. The DNA of the CDR3 is TGTGCCAGCAGTGGCACAATGAGCTCCTACGAGCAGTACTTC. This codes for CASSGTMSSYEQYF.